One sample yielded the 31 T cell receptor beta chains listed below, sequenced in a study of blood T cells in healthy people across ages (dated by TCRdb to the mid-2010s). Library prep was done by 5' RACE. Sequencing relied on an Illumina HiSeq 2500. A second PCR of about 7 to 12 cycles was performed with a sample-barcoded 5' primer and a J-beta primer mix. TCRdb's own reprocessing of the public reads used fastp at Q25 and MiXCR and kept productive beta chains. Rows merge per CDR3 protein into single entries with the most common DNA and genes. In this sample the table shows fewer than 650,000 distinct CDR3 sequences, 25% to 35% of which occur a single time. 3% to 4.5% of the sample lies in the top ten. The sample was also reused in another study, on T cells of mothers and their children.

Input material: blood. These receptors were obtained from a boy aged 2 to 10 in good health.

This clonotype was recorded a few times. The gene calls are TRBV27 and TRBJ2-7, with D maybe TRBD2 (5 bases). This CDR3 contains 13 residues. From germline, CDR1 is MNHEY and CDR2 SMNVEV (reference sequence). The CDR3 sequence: CAAGLGGSYEQYF. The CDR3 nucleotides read TGTGCGGCGGGCCTAGGAGGATCCTACGAGCAGTACTTC.

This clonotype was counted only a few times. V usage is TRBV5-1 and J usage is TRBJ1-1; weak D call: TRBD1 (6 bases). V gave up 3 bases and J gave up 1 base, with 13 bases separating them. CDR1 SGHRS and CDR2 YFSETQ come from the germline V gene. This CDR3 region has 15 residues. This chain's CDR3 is CASSSTGSENTEAFF. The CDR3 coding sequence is TGCGCCAGCAGCTCGACAGGTTCGGAGAACACTGAAGCTTTCTTT.

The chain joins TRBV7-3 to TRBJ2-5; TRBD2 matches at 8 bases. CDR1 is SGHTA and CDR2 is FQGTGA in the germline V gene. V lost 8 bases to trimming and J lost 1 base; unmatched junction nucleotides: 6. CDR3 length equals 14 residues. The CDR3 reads CASAPGGTQETQYF. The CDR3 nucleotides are TGTGCCAGCGCTCCGGGAGGGACCCAAGAGACCCAGTACTTC.

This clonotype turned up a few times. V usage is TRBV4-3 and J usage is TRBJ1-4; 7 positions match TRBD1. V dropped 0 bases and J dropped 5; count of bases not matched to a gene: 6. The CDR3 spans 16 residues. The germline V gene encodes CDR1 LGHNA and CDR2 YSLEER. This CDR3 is CASSQDTGQENEKLFF. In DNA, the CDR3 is TGCGCCAGCAGCCAAGATACCGGACAGGAGAATGAAAAACTGTTTTTT.

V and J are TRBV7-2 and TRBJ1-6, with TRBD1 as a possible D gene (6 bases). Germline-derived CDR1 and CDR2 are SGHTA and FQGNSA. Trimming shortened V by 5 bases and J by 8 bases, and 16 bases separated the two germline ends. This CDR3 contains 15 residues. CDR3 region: CASSPWGAGDSPLHF. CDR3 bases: TGTGCCAGCAGCCCCTGGGGGGCGGGTGATTCACCCCTCCACTTT.

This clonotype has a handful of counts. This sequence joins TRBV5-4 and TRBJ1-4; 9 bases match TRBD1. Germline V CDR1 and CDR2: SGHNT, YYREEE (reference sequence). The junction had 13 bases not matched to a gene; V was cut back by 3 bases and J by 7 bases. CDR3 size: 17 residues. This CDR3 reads CASSYEGQGSVREKLFF. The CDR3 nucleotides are TGTGCCAGCAGCTATGAGGGACAGGGAAGTGTACGTGAAAAACTGTTTTTT.

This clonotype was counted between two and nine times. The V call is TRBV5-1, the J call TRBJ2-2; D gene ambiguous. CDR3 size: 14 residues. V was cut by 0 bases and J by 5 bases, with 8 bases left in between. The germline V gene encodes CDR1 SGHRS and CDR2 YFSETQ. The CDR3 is CASSLAIGTGELFF. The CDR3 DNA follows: TGCGCCAGCAGCTTGGCCATCGGGACCGGGGAGCTGTTTTTT.

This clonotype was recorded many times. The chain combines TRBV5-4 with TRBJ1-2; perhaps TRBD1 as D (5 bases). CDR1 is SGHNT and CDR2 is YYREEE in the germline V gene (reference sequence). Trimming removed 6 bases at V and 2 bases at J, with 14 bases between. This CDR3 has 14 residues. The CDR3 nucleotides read TGTGCCAGCACCGGGGACGGCCTAAACTATGGCTACACCTTC. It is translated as CASTGDGLNYGYTF.

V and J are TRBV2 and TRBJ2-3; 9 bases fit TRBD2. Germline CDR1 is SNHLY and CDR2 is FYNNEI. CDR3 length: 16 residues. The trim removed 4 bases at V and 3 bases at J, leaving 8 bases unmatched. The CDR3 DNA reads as TGTGCCAGCAGTGCCGTGCTAGCGGGGCAAACAGATACGCAGTATTTT. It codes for CASSAVLAGQTDTQYF.

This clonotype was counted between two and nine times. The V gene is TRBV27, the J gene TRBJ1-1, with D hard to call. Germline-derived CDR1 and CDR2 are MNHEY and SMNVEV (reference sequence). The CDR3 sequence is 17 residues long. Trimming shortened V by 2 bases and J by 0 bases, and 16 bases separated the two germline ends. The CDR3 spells CASSLGRAQMMNTEAFF. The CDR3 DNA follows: TGTGCCAGCAGTTTAGGAAGGGCTCAGATGATGAACACTGAAGCTTTCTTT.

In nucleotides, the CDR3 is TGTGCCAGCAGTTACGACAGGGGGTTGGGCTACACCTTC. Its protein is CASSYDRGLGYTF. This chain connects TRBV6-5 to TRBJ1-2, with 9 bases identical to TRBD1. The CDR3 is 13 amino acids. Per germline, CDR1 MNHEY and CDR2 SVGAGI. V dropped 2 bases and J dropped 8; count of bases not matched to a gene: 3.

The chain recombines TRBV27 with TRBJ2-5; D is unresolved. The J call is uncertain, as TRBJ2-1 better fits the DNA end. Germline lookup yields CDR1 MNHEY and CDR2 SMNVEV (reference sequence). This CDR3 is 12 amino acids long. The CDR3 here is CASSSPVNEQFF. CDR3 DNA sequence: TGTGCCAGCAGTTCCCCGGTTAATGAGCAGTTCTTC.

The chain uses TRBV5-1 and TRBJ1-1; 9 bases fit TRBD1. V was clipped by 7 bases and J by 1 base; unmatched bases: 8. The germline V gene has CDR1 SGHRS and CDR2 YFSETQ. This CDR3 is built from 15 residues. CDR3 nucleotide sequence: TGCGCCAGCGGACAGGGGATTGCGGAGAACACTGAAGCTTTCTTT. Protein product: CASGQGIAENTEAFF.

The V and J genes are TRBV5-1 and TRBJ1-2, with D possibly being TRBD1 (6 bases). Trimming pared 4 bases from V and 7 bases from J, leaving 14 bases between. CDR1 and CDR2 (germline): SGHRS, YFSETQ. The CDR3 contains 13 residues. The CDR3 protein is CASSGEGGSGYTF. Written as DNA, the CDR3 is TGCGCCAGCAGCGGCGAGGGGGGGAGTGGCTACACCTTC.

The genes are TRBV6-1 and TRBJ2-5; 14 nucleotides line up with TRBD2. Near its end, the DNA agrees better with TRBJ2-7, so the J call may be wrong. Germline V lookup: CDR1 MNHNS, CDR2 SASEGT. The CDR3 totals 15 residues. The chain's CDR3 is CASRPGLAGAGEQYF. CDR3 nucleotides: TGTGCCAGCAGACCGGGACTAGCGGGAGCGGGCGAGCAGTACTTC.

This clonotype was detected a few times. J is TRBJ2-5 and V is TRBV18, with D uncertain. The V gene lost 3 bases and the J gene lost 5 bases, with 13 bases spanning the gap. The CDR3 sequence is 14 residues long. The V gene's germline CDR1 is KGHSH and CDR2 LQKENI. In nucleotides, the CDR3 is TGTGCCAGCTCACCTAGCACCGGAGAGGAGACCCAGTACTTC. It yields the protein CASSPSTGEETQYF.

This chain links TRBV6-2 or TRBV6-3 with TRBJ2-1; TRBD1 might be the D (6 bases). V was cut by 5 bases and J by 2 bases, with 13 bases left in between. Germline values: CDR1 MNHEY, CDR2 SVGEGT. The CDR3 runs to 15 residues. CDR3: CASSPRTVTYNEQFF. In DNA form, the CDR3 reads TGTGCCAGCAGTCCGCGGACAGTTACCTACAATGAGCAGTTCTTC.

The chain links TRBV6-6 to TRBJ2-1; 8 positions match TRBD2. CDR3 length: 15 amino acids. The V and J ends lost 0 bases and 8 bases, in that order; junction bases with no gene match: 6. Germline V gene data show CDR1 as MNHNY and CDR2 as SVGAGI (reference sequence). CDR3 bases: TGTGCCAGCAGTTACTCGCGGGGGGATGTTCATGAGCAGTTCTTC. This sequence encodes CASSYSRGDVHEQFF.

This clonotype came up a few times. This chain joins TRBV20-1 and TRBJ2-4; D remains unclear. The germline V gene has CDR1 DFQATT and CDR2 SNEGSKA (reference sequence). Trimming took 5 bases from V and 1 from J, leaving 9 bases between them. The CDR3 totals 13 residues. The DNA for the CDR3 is TGCAGTGCTGCCCCTTCGGCCAAAAACATTCAGTACTTC. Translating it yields CSAAPSAKNIQYF.

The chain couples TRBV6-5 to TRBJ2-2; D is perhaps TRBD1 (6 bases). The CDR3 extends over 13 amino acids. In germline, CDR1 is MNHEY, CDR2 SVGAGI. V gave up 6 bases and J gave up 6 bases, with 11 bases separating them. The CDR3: CASRIQGAGELFF. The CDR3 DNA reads TGTGCCAGCAGGATACAGGGAGCCGGGGAGCTGTTTTTT.

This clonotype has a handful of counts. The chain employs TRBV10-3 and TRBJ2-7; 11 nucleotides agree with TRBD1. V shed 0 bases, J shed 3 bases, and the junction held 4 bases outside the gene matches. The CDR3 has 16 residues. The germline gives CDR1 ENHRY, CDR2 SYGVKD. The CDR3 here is CAISESVGTGGYEQYF. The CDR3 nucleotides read TGTGCCATCAGTGAGTCGGTAGGGACAGGGGGCTACGAGCAGTACTTC.

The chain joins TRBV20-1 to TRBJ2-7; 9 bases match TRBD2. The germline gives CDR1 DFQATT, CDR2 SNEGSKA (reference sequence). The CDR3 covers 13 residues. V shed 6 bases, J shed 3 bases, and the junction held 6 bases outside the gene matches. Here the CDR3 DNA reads TGCAGTGCCACCCAGCGGGGGGACTACGAGCAGTACTTC. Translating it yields CSATQRGDYEQYF.

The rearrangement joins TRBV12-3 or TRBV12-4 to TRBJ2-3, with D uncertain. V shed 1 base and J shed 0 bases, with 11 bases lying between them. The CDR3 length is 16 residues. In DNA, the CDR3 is TGTGCCAGCAGTTTAGGTGGCTCGCCAAGCACAGATACGCAGTATTTT. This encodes CASSLGGSPSTDTQYF.

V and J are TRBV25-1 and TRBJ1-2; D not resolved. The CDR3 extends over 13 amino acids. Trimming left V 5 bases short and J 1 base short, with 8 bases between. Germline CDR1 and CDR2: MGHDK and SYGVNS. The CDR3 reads CASSKDFNYGYTF. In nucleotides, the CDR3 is TGTGCCAGCAGTAAAGACTTTAACTATGGCTACACCTTC.

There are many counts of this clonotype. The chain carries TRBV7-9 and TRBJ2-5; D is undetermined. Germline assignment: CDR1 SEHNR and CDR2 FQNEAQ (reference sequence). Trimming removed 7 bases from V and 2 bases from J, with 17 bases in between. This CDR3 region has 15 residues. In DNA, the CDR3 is TGTGCCAGCACCCCAAACAACGGAGTACAAGAGACCCAGTACTTC. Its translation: CASTPNNGVQETQYF.

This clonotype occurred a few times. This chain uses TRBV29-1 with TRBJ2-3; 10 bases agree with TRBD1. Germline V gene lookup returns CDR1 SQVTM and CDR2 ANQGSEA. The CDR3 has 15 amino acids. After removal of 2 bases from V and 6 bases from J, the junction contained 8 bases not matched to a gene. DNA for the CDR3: TGCAGCGTTGAATGGGGACAGGGGACTTTGGATACGCAGTATTTT. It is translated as CSVEWGQGTLDTQYF.

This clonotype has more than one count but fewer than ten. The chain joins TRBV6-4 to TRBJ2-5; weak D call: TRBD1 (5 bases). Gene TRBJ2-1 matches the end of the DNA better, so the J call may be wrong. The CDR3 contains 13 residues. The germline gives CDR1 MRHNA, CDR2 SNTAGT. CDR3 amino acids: CASSQDIYNEQFF. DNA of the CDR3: TGTGCCAGCAGTCAGGACATCTACAATGAGCAGTTCTTC.

CDR3 coding DNA: TGCGCCAGCAGCCATCTGTACAGGGAACAAGAGACCCAGTACTTC. Amino acids: CASSHLYREQETQYF. The genes are TRBV4-3 and TRBJ2-5, with a possible D match to TRBD1 (6 bases). Trimming took off 3 bases at V and 2 bases at J, with 13 bases between the two ends. This CDR3 is 15 amino acids long. The germline CDR1 and CDR2 sequences are LGHNA and YSLEER.

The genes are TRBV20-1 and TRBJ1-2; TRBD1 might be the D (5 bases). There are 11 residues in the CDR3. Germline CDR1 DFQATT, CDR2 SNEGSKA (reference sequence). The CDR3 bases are TGCACCCCTGGAGGGGACTATGGCTACACCTTC. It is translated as CTPGGDYGYTF.

CDR3 in DNA: TGCAGTGCTAGAGGACAGCCTGCACAAGAGACCCAGTACTTC. Protein: CSARGQPAQETQYF. The gene calls are TRBV20-1 and TRBJ2-5; tentative D call: TRBD1 (5 bases). Germline V lookup: CDR1 DFQATT, CDR2 SNEGSKA (reference sequence). Trimming pared 1 base from V and 2 bases from J, leaving 11 bases between. The CDR3 is 14 amino acids.

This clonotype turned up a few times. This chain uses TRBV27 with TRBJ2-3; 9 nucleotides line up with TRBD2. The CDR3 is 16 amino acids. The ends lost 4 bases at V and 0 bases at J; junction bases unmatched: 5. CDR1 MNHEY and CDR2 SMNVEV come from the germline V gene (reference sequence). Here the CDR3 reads CASSSPSGESTDTQYF. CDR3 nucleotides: TGTGCCAGCAGTTCGCCTAGCGGGGAAAGCACAGATACGCAGTATTTT.